This T cell receptor beta chain was sequenced for a study of T-cell reconstitution after alpha-beta-depleted transplantation in children. Study-wide findings and caveats: Reportedly, alpha-beta T cells present about two months post-transplant originated from several hundred expanded clones of graft origin. Surviving recipient T cells and intrathymic progenitors accounted for some patients' high TCRbeta diversity at day 60. T-cell counts and diversity at one year post-transplant came mainly from newly produced T cells.

The CDR3 length is 10 residues. The germline CDR1 and CDR2 sequences are DFQATT and SNEGSKA (reference sequence). The V and J ends lost 5 bases and 6 bases respectively, with 8 bases between them. This clonotype was observed at least ten times. The antigen is unknown. For TCRbeta, the library was prepared with unique molecular identifiers. MiXCR was run by TCRdb on the PCR reads, yielding one entry per CDR3 protein. This table holds over 450,000 distinct CDR3 sequences, roughly a tenth found once. Specimen: PBMCs, collected before TCRalphabeta/CD19-depleted stem cell transplant. The receptor was isolated from a child aged 2-9 years with inherited bone marrow failure, due to receive a stem cell transplant. The V and J genes are TRBV20-1 and TRBJ2-7; D call uncertain. CDR3 region: CSALFGEQYF. The CDR3 DNA is TGCAGTGCTCTATTTGGCGAGCAGTACTTC.